This TCR beta chain came from a study of CD8 T cells in Susac syndrome. The authors reverse transcribed roughly 0.5 to 1 ug RNA with random hexamers. Amplification of TCR beta CDR3 was carried out by immunoSEQ multiplex PCR, which covered 54 Vbeta and 13 Jbeta segments. TCRdb passed the immunoSEQ multiplex PCR reads through MiXCR, listing each CDR3 protein once. Among some 96,000 distinct CDR3 sequences listed, around 94% were seen once. Blood CD8+ and CD4+ T cells underwent high-throughput TCR beta sequencing. TEMRA cells were FACS-enriched, unlike CD8+ and CD4+ T cells, which were negatively isolated. Per germline, CDR1 SGHRS and CDR2 YFSETQ. With 3 bases removed from V and 3 bases from J, the gap between germline ends came to 8 bases. CDR3 length equals 13 residues.

The specimen was CD4+ T cells from PBMCs. The V call is TRBV5-1, the J call TRBJ2-3; D is uncertain. The receptor comes from a human donor with Susac syndrome. Here the CDR3 DNA reads TGCGCCAGCAGCTATGGACCAACAGATACGCAGTATTTT. Translation: CASSYGPTDTQYF.